The 28 T cell receptor beta chains below come from one sample, sequenced in a study of cytomegalovirus exposure and HLA in healthy donors. PCR was performed using 60 Vbeta and 13 Jbeta primers. Method: immunoSEQ multiplex PCR; TCRdb's copy keeps in-frame clones and lacks some. Found here are 150,000 to 200,000 clones, approximately 83% of them singletons; the top ten hold about 3.4%. Material for sequencing was PBMCs. The receptors here all came from a male donor in good health and CMV-seronegative.

This chain connects TRBV6-4 to TRBJ2-1, with 10 nucleotides matching TRBD1. V was pared by 0 bases and J by 5 bases, with 4 bases of the junction left unmatched. Looked up from germline, CDR1 is MRHNA and CDR2 is SNTAGT. The CDR3 totals 16 residues. The CDR3 DNA reads TGTGCCAGCAGTGACTCGAGGACAGGGGGGGACAATGAGCAGTTCTTC. Its protein is CASSDSRTGGDNEQFF.

For the CDR3, the DNA is TGTGCCAGCAGCGTAGATGGGCAGGGACTAGTCCCCGGGGAGCTGTTTTTT. It encodes CASSVDGQGLVPGELFF. The rearrangement uses TRBV9 and TRBJ2-2; 8 bases are a match to TRBD2. This CDR3 has 17 residues. Unmatched junction bases numbered 10, after V lost 0 bases and J lost 6 bases. Germline V gene sequence: CDR1 SGDLS, CDR2 YYNGEE.

This sequence joins TRBV28 and TRBJ2-1, with TRBD2 identical over 9 bases. V was clipped by 3 bases and J by 4 bases; unmatched bases: 10. The CDR3 is 17 amino acids. Germline lookup yields CDR1 MDHEN and CDR2 SYDVKM. The DNA of the CDR3 is TGTGCCAGCAGTTTCTATCCCCAGACTAGCGGTTACAATGAGCAGTTCTTC. This gives the protein CASSFYPQTSGYNEQFF.

V gene TRBV11-3 combines with J gene TRBJ2-7, with TRBD1 matching 8 bases. The germline CDR1 and CDR2 sequences are SGHNT and YENEEA. With V trimmed by 2 bases and J by 5 bases, 5 bases remained unmatched. CDR3 length: 14 amino acids. CDR3 nucleotide sequence: TGTGCCAGCAGCTTACAGGGGGCGCTTGACGAGCAGTACTTC. Its protein product is CASSLQGALDEQYF.

This sequence joins TRBV6-1 and TRBJ2-2; perhaps TRBD1 as D (5 bases). Germline-derived CDR1 and CDR2 are MNHNS and SASEGT. V was pared by 8 bases and J by 1 base, with 8 bases between. The CDR3 runs 13 residues. The CDR3 DNA follows: TGTGCCAGCCAACAGGTGAACACCGGGGAGCTGTTTTTT. Translation: CASQQVNTGELFF.

J is TRBJ1-5 and V is TRBV7-8; 9 bases line up with TRBD1. Trimming cost V 5 bases and J 6 bases; bases outside gene matches: 5. The CDR3 has 14 residues. From germline, CDR1 is SGHVS and CDR2 FQNEAQ. The CDR3 spells CASSSGTGTQPQHF. DNA of the CDR3: TGTGCCAGCAGCAGCGGGACAGGGACTCAGCCCCAGCATTTT. The whole variable domain, remainder taken from reference TRBV7-8 and TRBJ1-5, is GAGVSQSPRYKVAKRGQDVALRCDPISGHVSLFWYQQALGQGPEFLTYFQNEAQLDKSGLPSDRFFAERPEGSVSTLKIQRTQQEDSAVYLCASSSGTGTQPQHFGDGTRLSIL.

The J gene is TRBJ1-2, the V gene TRBV5-6; 9 bases map to TRBD1. V lost 5 bases, J lost 7 bases, and 9 bases stayed unmatched. The CDR3 is made up of 14 amino acids. Germline V lookup: CDR1 SGHDT, CDR2 YYEEEE. The CDR3 region is CASRPLGQGPGYTF. CDR3 coding DNA: TGTGCCAGCAGGCCTCTCGGACAGGGGCCTGGCTACACCTTC.

This rearrangement joins TRBV6-6 to TRBJ1-4; 8 bases agree with TRBD1. Germline V CDR1 and CDR2: MNHNY, SVGAGI (reference sequence). This CDR3 comprises 16 residues. J gave up 8 bases and V 4 bases, and 12 bases lay outside the gene matches. Here the CDR3 DNA reads TGTGCCAGCAGTTCTCGACAGGGGATTAGTGGGGAAAAACTGTTTTTT. This codes for CASSSRQGISGEKLFF.

This clone was detected a few times. The rearrangement uses TRBV30 and TRBJ1-2, with D unresolved. Between the trimmed V and J ends, which lost 5 bases and 4 bases, there was a span of 14 bases. Germline CDR1 reads GTSNPN; CDR2 reads SVGIG (reference sequence). The CDR3 spans 13 residues. In nucleotides, the CDR3 is TGTGCCTGGCTCAGAGGAGGGCTCTATGGCTACACCTTC. This gives the protein CAWLRGGLYGYTF.

This chain joins TRBV9 and TRBJ2-1; possible D gene TRBD1, 5 bases. The CDR3 sequence is 15 residues long. Germline V gene data show CDR1 as SGDLS and CDR2 as YYNGEE. V gave up 0 bases and J gave up 1 base, with 8 bases separating them. CDR3 sequence (DNA): TGTGCCAGCAGCGTAGTGGCAGGGTCCTACAATGAGCAGTTCTTC. The encoded protein is CASSVVAGSYNEQFF.

This sequence joins TRBV7-9 and TRBJ2-1; weak D call: TRBD1 (5 bases). The CDR3 consists of 12 residues. V lost 8 bases to trimming and J lost 8 bases, with 13 bases between them. Germline V gives CDR1 SEHNR, CDR2 FQNEAQ (reference sequence). Here the CDR3 reads CASQQLGDEQFF. In DNA, the CDR3 is TGTGCCAGCCAGCAGCTAGGGGATGAGCAGTTCTTC.

The rearrangement links TRBV7-6 to TRBJ2-7, with TRBD2 matching over 7 bases. The CDR3 has 15 amino acids. V trimming: 1 base; J trimming: 1 base; junction bases outside the gene matches: 4. Per the germline V gene, CDR1 is SGHVS and CDR2 is FNYEAQ. CDR3 DNA sequence: TGTGCCAGCAGCTTAGGGCCGGGGGGTTCCTACGAGCAGTACTTC. Residues: CASSLGPGGSYEQYF. Supplemented by reference TRBV7-6 and TRBJ2-7, the full variable domain reads GAGVSQSPRYKVTKRGQDVALRCDPISGHVSLYWYRQALGQGPEFLTYFNYEAQQDKSGLPNDRFSAERPEGSISTLTIQRTEQRDSAMYRCASSLGPGGSYEQYFGPGTRLTVT.

This clone appeared a few times. V gene TRBV6-5 combines with J gene TRBJ2-7, with TRBD1 matching over 10 bases. V shed 3 bases, J shed 6 bases, and the junction held 8 bases outside the gene matches. The germline V gene encodes CDR1 MNHEY and CDR2 SVGAGI. CDR3 length: 15 amino acids. In DNA form, the CDR3 reads TGTGCCAGCAGTTATATTGGGACAGGGGCCAGCGAGCAGTACTTC. As protein: CASSYIGTGASEQYF.

The chain uses TRBV18 and TRBJ1-5; 7 bases line up with TRBD1. V gave up 4 bases and J gave up 4 bases; unmatched junction bases: 4. The CDR3 consists of 14 residues. Germline V CDR1 and CDR2: KGHSH, LQKENI. The CDR3 is CASSLGQPNQPQHF. The CDR3 DNA reads as TGTGCCAGCTCACTGGGACAGCCGAATCAGCCCCAGCATTTT.

The J gene is TRBJ1-3, the V gene TRBV7-2; 8 nucleotides align to TRBD1. The V segment lost 5 bases and the J segment 3 bases; nucleotides outside the gene matches: 6. The CDR3 is 15 amino acids. Germline V gene lookup returns CDR1 SGHTA and CDR2 FQGNSA. This CDR3 reads CASSPRTGNGNTIYF. DNA for the CDR3: TGTGCCAGCAGCCCTCGGACAGGGAATGGAAACACCATATATTTT.

V gene TRBV2 combines with J gene TRBJ2-2; 8 bases match TRBD1. Germline V lookup: CDR1 SNHLY, CDR2 FYNNEI. CDR3 length: 16 amino acids. V lost 0 bases to trimming and J lost 11 bases; unmatched junction nucleotides: 11. The CDR3 nucleotides read TGTGCCAGCAGTGAAGCGCCGCAGGGGGCTGGGGGAGAGCTGTTTTTT. Its translation: CASSEAPQGAGGELFF.

This chain joins TRBV5-1 and TRBJ1-1, with TRBD1 identical over 8 bases. This CDR3 spans 16 amino acids. CDR1 is SGHRS, CDR2 YFSETQ, per germline. The ends lost 2 bases at V and 10 bases at J; junction bases unmatched: 16. CDR3 coding DNA: TGCGCCAGCAGCTTTCGACAGGGGAGTATCCAAGGGGGAGCTTTCTTT. Encoded protein: CASSFRQGSIQGGAFF.

This chain uses TRBV2 with TRBJ2-7; 10 bases fit TRBD1. V lost 3 bases, J lost 6 bases, and 2 bases stayed unmatched. This CDR3 region has 13 residues. The germline V gene has CDR1 SNHLY and CDR2 FYNNEI. The CDR3 here is CASSEGQGIEQYF. CDR3 coding DNA: TGTGCCAGCAGTGAGGGACAGGGGATCGAGCAGTACTTC.

The chain couples TRBV30 to TRBJ2-7, with a weak D call TRBD2 (6 bases). Trimming took off 3 bases at V and 5 bases at J, with 11 bases between the two ends. This CDR3 is built from 12 residues. Germline V gene sequence: CDR1 GTSNPN, CDR2 SVGIG (reference sequence). The CDR3 DNA follows: TGTGCCTGGAGGGGAGGAGGACACGAGCAGTACTTC. Residues: CAWRGGGHEQYF.

Concerning this clone itself: Additional DNA sequences in this sample encode the identical CDR3. This rearrangement joins TRBV7-9 to TRBJ1-5; 7 bases line up with TRBD1. Germline lookup yields CDR1 SEHNR and CDR2 FQNEAQ (reference sequence). The CDR3 spans 14 residues. Germline trimming cut 5 bases from V and 2 bases from J; bases unmatched to any gene: 3. The CDR3 region is CASSLGQGNQPQHF. As DNA, the CDR3 is TGTGCCAGCAGCCTAGGACAGGGCAATCAGCCCCAGCATTTT.

The chain uses TRBV5-1 and TRBJ2-1, with 13 nucleotides matching TRBD2. This CDR3 spans 15 amino acids. In germline, CDR1 is SGHRS, CDR2 YFSETQ. V lost 0 bases, J lost 7 bases, and 1 base stayed unmatched. The CDR3 region has the DNA TGCGCCAGCAGCTTGGAACTAGCGGGAGGGAATGAGCAGTTCTTC. Protein product: CASSLELAGGNEQFF.

This clone came up a few times. The genes are TRBV4-2 and TRBJ1-1; the D gene is possibly TRBD1 (6 bases). Germline values: CDR1 LGHNA, CDR2 YNFKEQ. The CDR3 is 14 residues long. Trimming cost V 5 bases and J 1 base, with 11 bases left between them. The DNA for the CDR3 is TGTGCCAGCAGCGCTCAGGGGTCGAACACTGAAGCTTTCTTT. Translated: CASSAQGSNTEAFF.

This rearrangement joins TRBV30 to TRBJ2-1, with D uncertain. CDR1 is GTSNPN and CDR2 is SVGIG in the germline V gene (reference sequence). This CDR3 region has 13 residues. The germline V and J ends were trimmed by 2 bases and 4 bases, with 9 bases remaining between them. The CDR3 region is CAWSSLMYNEQFF. The CDR3 DNA reads TGTGCCTGGAGTTCCCTTATGTACAATGAGCAGTTCTTC.

The chain links TRBV6-6 to TRBJ2-5; 8 bases are shared with TRBD2. J lost 5 bases, V lost 0 bases, and 2 bases had no gene match. Germline V gives CDR1 MNHNY, CDR2 SVGAGI (reference sequence). CDR3 length equals 14 residues. CDR3 amino acids: CASSYSTSEETQYF. The CDR3 DNA is TGTGCCAGCAGTTACTCGACTAGCGAGGAGACCCAGTACTTC.

V usage is TRBV5-4 and J usage is TRBJ2-7, with D perhaps TRBD2 (7 bases). Germline V gene sequence: CDR1 SGHNT, CDR2 YYREEE (reference sequence). Trimming took 4 bases from V and 6 from J, leaving 14 bases between them. CDR3 length: 13 residues. The CDR3 protein is CASSIRGGVEQYF. CDR3 DNA: TGTGCCAGCAGCATACGAGGGGGGGTCGAGCAGTACTTC.

The chain carries TRBV6-4 and TRBJ1-6; 7 positions match TRBD1. This CDR3 comprises 13 residues. After removal of 6 bases from V and 6 bases from J, the junction contained 2 bases not matched to a gene. CDR1 MRHNA and CDR2 SNTAGT come from the germline V gene. The CDR3 loop is CASRQGLNSPLHF. In nucleotides, the CDR3 is TGTGCCAGCAGACAGGGGCTTAATTCACCCCTCCACTTT.

This rearrangement joins TRBV29-1 to TRBJ2-3, with TRBD2 matching over 9 bases. V shed 1 base, J shed 4 bases, and the junction held 6 bases outside the gene matches. The CDR3 is 15 residues long. From germline, CDR1 is SQVTM and CDR2 ANQGSEA. The CDR3 loop reads CSVEGFSGSPDTQYF. For the CDR3, the DNA is TGCAGCGTTGAAGGCTTTAGCGGGAGCCCAGATACGCAGTATTTT.

By share of the sample, this clone is medium-sized. V is TRBV6-4 and J is TRBJ2-6, with D maybe TRBD1 (6 bases). Trimming left V 3 bases short and J 0 bases short, with 6 bases between. Germline assignment: CDR1 MRHNA and CDR2 SNTAGT. The CDR3 extends over 15 amino acids. As DNA, the CDR3 is TGTGCCAGCAGTGAGGACAGCTCTGGGGCCAACGTCCTGACTTTC. Translation gives CASSEDSSGANVLTF.